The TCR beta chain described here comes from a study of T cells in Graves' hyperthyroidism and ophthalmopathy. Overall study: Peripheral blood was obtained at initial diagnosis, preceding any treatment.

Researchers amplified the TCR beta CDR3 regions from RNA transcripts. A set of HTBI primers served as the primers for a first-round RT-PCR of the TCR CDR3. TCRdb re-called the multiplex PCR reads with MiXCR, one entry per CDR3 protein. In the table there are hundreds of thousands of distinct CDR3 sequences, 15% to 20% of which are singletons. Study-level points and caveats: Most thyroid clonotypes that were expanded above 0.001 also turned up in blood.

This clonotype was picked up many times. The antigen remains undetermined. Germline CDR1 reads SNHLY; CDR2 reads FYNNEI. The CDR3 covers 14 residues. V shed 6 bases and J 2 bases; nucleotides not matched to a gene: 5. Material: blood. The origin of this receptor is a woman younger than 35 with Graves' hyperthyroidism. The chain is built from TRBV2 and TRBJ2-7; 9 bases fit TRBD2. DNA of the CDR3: TGTGCCAGCAGGGGACTAGCACGCCCCTACGAGCAGTACTTC. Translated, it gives CASRGLARPYEQYF.